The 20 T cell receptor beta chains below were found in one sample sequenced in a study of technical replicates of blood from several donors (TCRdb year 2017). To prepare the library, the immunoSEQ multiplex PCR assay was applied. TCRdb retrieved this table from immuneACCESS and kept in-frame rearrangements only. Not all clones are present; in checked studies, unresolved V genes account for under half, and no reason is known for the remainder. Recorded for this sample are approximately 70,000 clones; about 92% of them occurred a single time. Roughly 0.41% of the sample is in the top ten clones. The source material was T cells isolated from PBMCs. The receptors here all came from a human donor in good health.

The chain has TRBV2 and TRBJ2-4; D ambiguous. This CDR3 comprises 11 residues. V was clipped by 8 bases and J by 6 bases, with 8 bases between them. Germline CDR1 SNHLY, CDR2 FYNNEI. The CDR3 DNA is TGTGCCAGCTGTTACGGAAACATTCAGTACTTC. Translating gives CASCYGNIQYF.

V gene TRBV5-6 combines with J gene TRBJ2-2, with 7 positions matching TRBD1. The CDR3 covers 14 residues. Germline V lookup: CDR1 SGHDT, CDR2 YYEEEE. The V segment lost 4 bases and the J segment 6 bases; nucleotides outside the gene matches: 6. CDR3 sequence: CASSLQTGPGELFF. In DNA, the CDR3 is TGTGCCAGCAGCCTCCAGACAGGGCCCGGGGAGCTGTTTTTT. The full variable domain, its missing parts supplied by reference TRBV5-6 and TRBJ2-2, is DAGVTQSPTHLIKTRGQQVTLRCSPKSGHDTVSWYQQALGQGPQFIFQYYEEEERQRGNFPDRFSGHQFPNYSSELNVNALLLGDSALYLCASSLQTGPGELFFGEGSRLTVL.

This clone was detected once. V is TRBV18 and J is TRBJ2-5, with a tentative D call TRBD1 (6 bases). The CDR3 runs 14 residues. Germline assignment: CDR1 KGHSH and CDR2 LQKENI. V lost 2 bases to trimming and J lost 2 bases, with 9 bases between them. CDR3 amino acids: CASSPFRGQETQYF. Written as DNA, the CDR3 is TGTGCCAGCTCACCATTCAGGGGTCAAGAGACCCAGTACTTC.

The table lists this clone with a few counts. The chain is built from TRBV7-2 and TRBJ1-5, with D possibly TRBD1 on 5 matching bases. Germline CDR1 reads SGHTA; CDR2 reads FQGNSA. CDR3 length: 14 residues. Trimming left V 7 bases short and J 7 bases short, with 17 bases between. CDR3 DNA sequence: TGTGCCAGCACCATGAATGGAGCAGGGCAGCCCCAGCATTTT. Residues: CASTMNGAGQPQHF.

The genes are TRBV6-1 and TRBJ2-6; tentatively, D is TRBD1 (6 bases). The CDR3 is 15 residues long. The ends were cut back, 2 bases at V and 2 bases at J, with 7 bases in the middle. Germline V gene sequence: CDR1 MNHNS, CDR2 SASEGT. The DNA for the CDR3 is TGTGCCAGCAGTGAAACAGGGACTGGGGCCAACGTCCTGACTTTC. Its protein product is CASSETGTGANVLTF.

DNA of the CDR3: TGTGCCAGTAGTATTCCGGACAAAAGCAATCAGCCCCAGCATTTT. It translates to CASSIPDKSNQPQHF. The chain links TRBV19 to TRBJ1-5; D might be TRBD1 (5 bases). Trimming left V 3 bases short and J 1 base short, with 10 bases between. The CDR3 loop spans 15 amino acids. Germline assignment: CDR1 LNHDA and CDR2 SQIVND (reference sequence).

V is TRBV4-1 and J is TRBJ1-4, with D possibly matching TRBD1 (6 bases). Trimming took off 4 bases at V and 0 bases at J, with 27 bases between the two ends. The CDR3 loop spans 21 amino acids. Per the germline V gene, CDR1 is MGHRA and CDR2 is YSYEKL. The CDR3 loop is CASSRTPGTQAKGTTNEKLFF. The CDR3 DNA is TGCGCCAGCAGCCGAACACCCGGGACACAGGCAAAGGGGACAACTAATGAAAAACTGTTTTTT.

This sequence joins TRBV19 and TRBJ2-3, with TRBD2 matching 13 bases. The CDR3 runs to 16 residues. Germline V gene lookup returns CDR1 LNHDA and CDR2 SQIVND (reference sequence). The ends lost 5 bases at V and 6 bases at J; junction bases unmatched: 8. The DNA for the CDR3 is TGTGCCAGTAGTCCGTGGACTAGCGGGAGTACGGATACGCAGTATTTT. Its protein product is CASSPWTSGSTDTQYF.

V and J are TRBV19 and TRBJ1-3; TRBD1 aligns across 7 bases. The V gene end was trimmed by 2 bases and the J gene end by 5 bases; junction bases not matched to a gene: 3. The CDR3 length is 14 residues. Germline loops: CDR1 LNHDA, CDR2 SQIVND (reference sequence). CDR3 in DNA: TGTGCCAGTAGTATAATGGGACAGAGAAACACCATATATTTT. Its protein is CASSIMGQRNTIYF.

The CDR3 DNA sequence: TGTGCCAGCAGTTTAGGGGGGGCCACTGAAGCTTTCTTT. Translated: CASSLGGATEAFF. This sequence joins TRBV27 and TRBJ1-1, with D perhaps matching TRBD1 (6 bases). Trimming cost V 2 bases and J 4 bases, with 8 bases left between them. The germline CDR1 and CDR2 sequences are MNHEY and SMNVEV (reference sequence). This CDR3 comprises 13 residues.

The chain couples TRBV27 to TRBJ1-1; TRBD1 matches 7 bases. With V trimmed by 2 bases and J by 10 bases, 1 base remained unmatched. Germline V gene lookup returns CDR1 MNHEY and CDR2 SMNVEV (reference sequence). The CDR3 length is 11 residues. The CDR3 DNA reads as TGTGCCAGCAGTTTAGGGACAGTAGCTTTCTTT. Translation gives CASSLGTVAFF.

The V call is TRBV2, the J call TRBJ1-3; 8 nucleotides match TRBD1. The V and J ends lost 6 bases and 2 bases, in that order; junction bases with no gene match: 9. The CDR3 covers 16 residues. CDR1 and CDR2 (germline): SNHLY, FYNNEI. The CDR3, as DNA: TGTGCCAGCAGAGCGACGGTGACAGGGGCTGGAAACACCATATATTTT. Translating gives CASRATVTGAGNTIYF.

The CDR3 sequence: CASSQRREEYYNEQFF. The CDR3 DNA reads TGTGCCAGCAGCCAAAGGCGGGAGGAATACTACAATGAGCAGTTCTTC. The chain links TRBV4-2 to TRBJ2-1, with 8 nucleotides matching TRBD2. The CDR3 is made up of 16 amino acids. J lost 3 bases, V lost 2 bases, and 6 bases had no gene match. CDR1 LGHNA and CDR2 YNFKEQ come from the germline V gene.

The CDR3 nucleotides are TGTGCCAGCAGCTTTTTACAGGGGGGGAACACTGAAGCTTTCTTT. Residues: CASSFLQGGNTEAFF. V usage is TRBV11-3 and J usage is TRBJ1-1; TRBD1 matches at 8 bases. Germline CDR1 SGHNT, CDR2 YENEEA. The CDR3 length is 15 residues. Germline trimming cut 3 bases from V and 1 base from J; bases unmatched to any gene: 4.

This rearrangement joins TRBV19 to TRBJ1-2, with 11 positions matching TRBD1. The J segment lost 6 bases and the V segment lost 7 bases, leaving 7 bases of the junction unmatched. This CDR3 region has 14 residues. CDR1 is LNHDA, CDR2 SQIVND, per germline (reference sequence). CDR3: CASNPDRGRDGYTF. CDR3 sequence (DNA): TGTGCCAGTAACCCGGACAGGGGGCGCGATGGCTACACCTTC.

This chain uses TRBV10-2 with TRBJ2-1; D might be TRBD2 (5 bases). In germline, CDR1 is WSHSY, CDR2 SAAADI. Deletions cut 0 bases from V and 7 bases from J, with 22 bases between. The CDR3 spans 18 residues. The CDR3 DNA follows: TGCGCCAGCAGTGAGTCATCACTAGTCGGCGGCCTTGCGAATGAGCAGTTCTTC. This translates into CASSESSLVGGLANEQFF.

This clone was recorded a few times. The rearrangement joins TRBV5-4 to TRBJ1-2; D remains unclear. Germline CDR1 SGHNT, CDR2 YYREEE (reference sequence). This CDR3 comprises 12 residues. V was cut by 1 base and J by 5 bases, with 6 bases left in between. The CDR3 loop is CASSLSEYGYTF. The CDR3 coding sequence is TGTGCCAGCAGCTTGTCGGAGTATGGCTACACCTTC.

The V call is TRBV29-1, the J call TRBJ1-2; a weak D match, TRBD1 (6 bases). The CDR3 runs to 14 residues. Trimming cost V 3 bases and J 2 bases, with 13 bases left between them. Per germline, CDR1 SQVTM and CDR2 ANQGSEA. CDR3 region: CSVDSQGKNYGYTF. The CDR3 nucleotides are TGCAGCGTTGATTCGCAGGGGAAAAACTATGGCTACACCTTC.

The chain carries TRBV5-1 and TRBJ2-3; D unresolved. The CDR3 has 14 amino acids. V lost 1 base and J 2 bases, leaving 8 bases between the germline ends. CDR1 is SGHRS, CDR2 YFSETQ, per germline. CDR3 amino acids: CASSLWPVTDTQYF. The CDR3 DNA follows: TGCGCCAGCAGCTTGTGGCCAGTCACAGATACGCAGTATTTT.

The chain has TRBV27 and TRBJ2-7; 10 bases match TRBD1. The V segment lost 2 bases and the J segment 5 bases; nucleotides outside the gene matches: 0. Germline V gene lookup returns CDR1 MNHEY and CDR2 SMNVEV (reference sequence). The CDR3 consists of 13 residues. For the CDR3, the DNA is TGTGCCAGCAGTTTAGACAGGGGGCACGAGCAGTACTTC. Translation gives CASSLDRGHEQYF.